This T cell receptor beta chain originates from a study of T cells in Graves' hyperthyroidism and ophthalmopathy. Amplification targeted TCR beta CDR3 regions from RNA transcripts. First-round RT-PCR targeting the TCR CDR3 was performed with the HTBI primer set. TCRdb ran MiXCR on the multiplex PCR reads and lists one entry per CDR3 protein. Of 480,000 or so distinct CDR3 sequences in the sample, approximately 49% were seen once. Germline V CDR1 and CDR2: SGHVS, FNYEAQ. The CDR3 has 10 amino acids. In regard to this clonotype: Its cognate antigen is unknown. Its ends do not fully match the called genes, so a read error is possible.

Points from the study as a whole: The model made its ophthalmopathy prediction, and onset followed a median 6.5 months later. A model using 13 V-J features told ophthalmopathy apart from stable hyperthyroidism.

This chain connects TRBV7-6 to TRBJ1-2; D unresolved. This clonotype was sampled from an adult woman with Graves' disease, either hyperthyroidism or ophthalmopathy (not recorded which). Material: peripheral blood or thyroid tissue (not recorded which). CDR3 bases: TGTGCCAGCAGTTTTGGTGGCTTCACCTTC. Translation: CASSFGGFTF. Using reference TRBV7-6 and TRBJ1-2 for the parts outside the CDR3, the full variable domain is GAGVSQSPRYKVTKRGQDVALRCDPISGHVSLYWYRQALGQGPEFLTYFNYEAQQDKSGLPNDRFSAERPEGSISTLTIQRTEQRDSAMYRCASSFGGFTFGSGTRLTVV.